Sequencing of this T cell receptor (beta chain) was carried out in a study of T-cell memory formation after mild COVID-19. General study points: Whereas later expanders leaned CD4+, clones contracting day 15 to 85 showed a balanced CD4/CD8 makeup. The CD4+ clones that contracted clustered mainly within CM and EM, and the CD8+ clones concentrated in EMRA.

This clonotype turned up a few times. The antigen is undetermined. This CDR3 is 16 amino acids long. Trimming took 4 bases from V and 4 from J, leaving 14 bases between them. CDR1 is LGHDT, CDR2 YNNKEL, per germline (reference sequence). UMIs and sample barcodes were carried by the TCR alpha and TCR beta cDNA libraries that 5'RACE produced using constant-segment primers. TCRdb processed the 5' RACE reads anew with MiXCR; each CDR3 protein has one entry. Here the sample spans some 350,000 distinct CDR3 sequences, over 10% being singletons. The TCR sequence derives from a man between 18 and 35 years old who had mild COVID-19 (a few samples of this study predate the infection). Cell type and time point are not known. The J gene is TRBJ2-6, the V gene TRBV3-1; D perhaps matches TRBD1 (6 bases). Material: PBMCs or a T cell subset sorted from them (not recorded which). The CDR3 is CASSRPGTPGANVLTF. In nucleotides, the CDR3 is TGTGCCAGCAGCCGCCCCGGGACACCAGGGGCCAACGTCCTGACTTTC.